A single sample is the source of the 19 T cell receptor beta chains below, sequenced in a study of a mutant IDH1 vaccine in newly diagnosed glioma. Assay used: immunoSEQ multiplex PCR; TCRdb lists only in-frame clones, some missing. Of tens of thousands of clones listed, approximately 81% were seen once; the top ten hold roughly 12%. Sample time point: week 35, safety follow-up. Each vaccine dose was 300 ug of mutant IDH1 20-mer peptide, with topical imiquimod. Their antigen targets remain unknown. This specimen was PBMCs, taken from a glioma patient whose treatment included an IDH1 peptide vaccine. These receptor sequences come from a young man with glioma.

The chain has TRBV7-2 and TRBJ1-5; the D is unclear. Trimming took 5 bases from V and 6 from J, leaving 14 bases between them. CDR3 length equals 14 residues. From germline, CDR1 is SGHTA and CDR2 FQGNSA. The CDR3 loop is CASSTHRGLQPQHF. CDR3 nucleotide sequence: TGTGCCAGCAGCACTCACCGTGGGCTTCAGCCCCAGCATTTT.

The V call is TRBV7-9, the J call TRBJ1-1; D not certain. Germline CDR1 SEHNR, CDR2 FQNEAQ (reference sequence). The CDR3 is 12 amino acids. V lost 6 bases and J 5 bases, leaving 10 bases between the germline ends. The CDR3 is CASSPGQTEAFF. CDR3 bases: TGTGCCAGCAGTCCGGGCCAGACTGAAGCTTTCTTT.

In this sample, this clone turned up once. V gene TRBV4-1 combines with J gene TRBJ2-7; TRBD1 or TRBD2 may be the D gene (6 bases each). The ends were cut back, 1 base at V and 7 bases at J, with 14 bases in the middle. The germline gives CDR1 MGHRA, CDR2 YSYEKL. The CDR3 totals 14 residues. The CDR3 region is CASSQGAGAGEQYF. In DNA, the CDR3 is TGCGCCAGCAGCCAAGGGGCAGGGGCGGGGGAGCAGTACTTC.

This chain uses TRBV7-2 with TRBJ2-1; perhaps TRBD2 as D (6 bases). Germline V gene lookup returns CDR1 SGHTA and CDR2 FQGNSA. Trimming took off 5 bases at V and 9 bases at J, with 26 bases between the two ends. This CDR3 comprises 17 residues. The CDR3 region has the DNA TGTGCCAGCAGCGTAAAGACCCTAGCGCGGCATGTCGGTGAGCAGTTCTTC. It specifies CASSVKTLARHVGEQFF.

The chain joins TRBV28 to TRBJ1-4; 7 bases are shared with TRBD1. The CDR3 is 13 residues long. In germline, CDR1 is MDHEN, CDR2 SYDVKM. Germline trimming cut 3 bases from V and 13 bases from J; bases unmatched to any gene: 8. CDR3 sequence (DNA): TGTGCCAGCAGTTTCATATCAGGGGGTGGACTGTTTTTT. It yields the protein CASSFISGGGLFF.

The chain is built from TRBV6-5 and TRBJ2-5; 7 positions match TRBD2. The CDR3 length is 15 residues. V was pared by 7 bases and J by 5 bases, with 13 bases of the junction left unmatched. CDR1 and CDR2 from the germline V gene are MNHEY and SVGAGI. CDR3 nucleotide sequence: TGTGCCAGCAACTCAGGGACTAAGATCGATGAGACCCAGTACTTC. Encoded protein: CASNSGTKIDETQYF.

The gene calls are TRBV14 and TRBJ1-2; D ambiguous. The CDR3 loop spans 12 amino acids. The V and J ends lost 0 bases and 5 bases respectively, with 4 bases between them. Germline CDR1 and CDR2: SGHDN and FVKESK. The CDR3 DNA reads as TGTGCCAGCAGCCAAGATTGGTATGGCTACACCTTC. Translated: CASSQDWYGYTF.

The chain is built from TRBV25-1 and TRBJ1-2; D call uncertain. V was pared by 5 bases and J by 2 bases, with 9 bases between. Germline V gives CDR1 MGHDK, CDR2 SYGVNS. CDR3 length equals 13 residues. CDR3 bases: TGTGCCAGCAGTCCAACCCTGAACTATGGCTACACCTTC. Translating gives CASSPTLNYGYTF.

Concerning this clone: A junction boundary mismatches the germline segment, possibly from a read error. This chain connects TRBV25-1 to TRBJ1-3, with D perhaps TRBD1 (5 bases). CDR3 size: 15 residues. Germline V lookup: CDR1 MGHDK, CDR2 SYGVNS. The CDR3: CASSGPETVGSTIYF. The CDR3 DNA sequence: TGTGCCAGCAGTGGCCCCGAGACAGTTGGAAGCACCATATATTTT.

The CDR3 loop is CASSPGLTGGSYEQYF. The CDR3 nucleotides read TGTGCCAGCTCACCAGGGTTGACAGGGGGCTCCTACGAGCAGTACTTC. V usage is TRBV18 and J usage is TRBJ2-7, with 9 bases matching TRBD1. The CDR3 consists of 16 residues. The trim removed 2 bases at V and 0 bases at J, leaving 5 bases unmatched. Germline V gene data show CDR1 as KGHSH and CDR2 as LQKENI. The full variable domain, with the rest looked up from reference TRBV18 and TRBJ2-7, is NAGVMQNPRHLVRRRGQEARLRCSPMKGHSHVYWYRQLPEEGLKFMVYLQKENIIDESGMPKERFSAEFPKEGPSILRIQQVVRGDSAAYFCASSPGLTGGSYEQYFGPGTRLTVT.

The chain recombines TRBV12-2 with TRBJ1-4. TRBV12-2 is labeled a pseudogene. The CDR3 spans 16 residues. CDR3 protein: CASRLGVRKNFGQLFF. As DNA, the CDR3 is TGTGCAAGTCGCTTAGGAGTAAGGAAAAACTTCGGTCAACTGTTTTTT.

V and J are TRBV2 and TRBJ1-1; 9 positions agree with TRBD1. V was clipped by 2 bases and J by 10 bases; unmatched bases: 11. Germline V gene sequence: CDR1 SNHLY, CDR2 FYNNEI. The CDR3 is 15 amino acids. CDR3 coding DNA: TGTGCCAGCAGTGAAACAGGGACAGGGCGTCAGTTAGCTTTCTTT. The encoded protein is CASSETGTGRQLAFF. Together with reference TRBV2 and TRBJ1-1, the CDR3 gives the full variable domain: EPEVTQTPSHQVTQMGQEVILRCVPISNHLYFYWYRQILGQKVEFLVSFYNNEISEKSEIFDDQFSVERPDGSNFTLKIRSTKLEDSAMYFCASSETGTGRQLAFFGQGTRLTVV.

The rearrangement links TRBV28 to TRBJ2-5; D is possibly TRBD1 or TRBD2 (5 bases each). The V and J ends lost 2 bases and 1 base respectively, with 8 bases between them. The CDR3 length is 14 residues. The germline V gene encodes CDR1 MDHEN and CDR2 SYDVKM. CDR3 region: CASSLGGIQETQYF. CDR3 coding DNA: TGTGCCAGCAGTTTAGGGGGAATCCAAGAGACCCAGTACTTC.

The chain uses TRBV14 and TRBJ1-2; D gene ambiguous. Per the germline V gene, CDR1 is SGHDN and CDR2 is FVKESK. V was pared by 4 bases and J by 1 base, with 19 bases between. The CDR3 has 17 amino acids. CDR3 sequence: CASSPPIGRGHNYGYTF. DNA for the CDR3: TGTGCCAGCAGCCCCCCAATAGGCAGAGGTCATAACTATGGCTACACCTTC.

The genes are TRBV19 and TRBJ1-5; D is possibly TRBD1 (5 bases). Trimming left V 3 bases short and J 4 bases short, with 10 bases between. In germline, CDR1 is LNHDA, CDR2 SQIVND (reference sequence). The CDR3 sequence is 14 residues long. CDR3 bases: TGTGCCAGTAGTATGAGGGGTAAAAATCAGCCCCAGCATTTT. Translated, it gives CASSMRGKNQPQHF.

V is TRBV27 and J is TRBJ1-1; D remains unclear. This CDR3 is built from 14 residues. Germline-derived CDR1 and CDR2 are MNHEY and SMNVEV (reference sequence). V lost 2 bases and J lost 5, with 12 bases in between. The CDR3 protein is CASSLRPRGTEAFF. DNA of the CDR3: TGTGCCAGCAGTTTACGACCTCGGGGAACTGAAGCTTTCTTT.

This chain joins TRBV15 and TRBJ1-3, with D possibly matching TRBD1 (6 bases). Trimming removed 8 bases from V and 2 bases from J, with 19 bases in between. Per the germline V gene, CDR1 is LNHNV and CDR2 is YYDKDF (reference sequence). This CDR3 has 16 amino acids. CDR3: CATGLHSGQAGNTIYF. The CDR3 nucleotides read TGTGCCACCGGTCTGCACTCGGGACAAGCTGGAAACACCATATATTTT.

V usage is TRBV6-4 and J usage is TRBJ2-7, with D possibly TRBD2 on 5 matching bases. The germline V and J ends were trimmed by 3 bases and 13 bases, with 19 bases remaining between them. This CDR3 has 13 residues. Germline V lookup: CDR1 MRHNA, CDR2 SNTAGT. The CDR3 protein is CASSELSGGPRYF. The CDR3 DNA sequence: TGTGCCAGCAGTGAATTATCGGGCGGGCCCCGATACTTC.

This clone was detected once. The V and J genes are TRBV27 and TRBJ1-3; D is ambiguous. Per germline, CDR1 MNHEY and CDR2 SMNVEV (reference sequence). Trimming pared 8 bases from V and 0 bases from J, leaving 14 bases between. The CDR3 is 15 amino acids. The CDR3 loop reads CASWGASSSGNTIYF. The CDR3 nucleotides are TGTGCCAGCTGGGGAGCCTCGAGCTCTGGAAACACCATATATTTT.